This TCR beta chain was documented in a study of cytomegalovirus exposure and HLA in healthy donors. On the study more broadly: Genetic ancestry analysis placed approximately 80% of the 300 to 500 donors that were genotyped in the Caucasian-associated cluster. Whole-study results and caveats: Reportedly, TCR beta sequences accurately predicted HLA-A and HLA-B alleles in most subjects. The authors listed 164 TCR beta chains as cytomegalovirus-associated. A link between a missense DCLRE1C variant and TCR beta V- and J-gene trimming emerged from a later analysis.

CDR3 size: 17 residues. CDR1 and CDR2 from the germline V gene are SEHNR and FQNEAQ (reference sequence). A remark on this clone: Its matching antigen is unknown. A junction boundary mismatches the germline segment, possibly from a read error.

13 Jbeta primers and 60 Vbeta primers were used for the PCR. This table comes from immunoSEQ multiplex PCR, and its TCRdb copy is limited to in-frame clones, with some not included. The table has 150,000 to 200,000 clones, around 69% seen once. The receptor was isolated from a man aged 55 to 69 in good health and CMV-seronegative. The chain links TRBV7-9 to TRBJ2-7; 8 bases align to TRBD1. Material for sequencing was PBMCs. DNA of the CDR3: TGTTCCAGCAGCTCAGGCCCCCCCGGGACAGGACTACGGGGGCAGTACTTC. Its translation: CSSSSGPPGTGLRGQYF.